The 30 T cell receptor beta chains below were found in one sample sequenced in a study of identifying expanded T cells in peripheral blood. TCRdb's copy holds only in-frame clones and misses some; the assay was immunoSEQ multiplex PCR. The sample lists about 100,000 clones, 88% occurring once. The sequenced sample consisted of blood. These receptors were obtained from a person aged 18 to 69 in good health.

In its sample, this clone was seen a few times. V is TRBV19 and J is TRBJ1-1; D remains ambiguous. The V end was cut by 4 bases, the J end by 7 bases, with 7 bases between. Germline CDR1 LNHDA, CDR2 SQIVND (reference sequence). The CDR3 spans 11 residues. CDR3 nucleotide sequence: TGTGCCAGTAGTAGGGATCATGAAGCTTTCTTT. It codes for CASSRDHEAFF. Combining the CDR3 with reference TRBV19 and TRBJ1-1 gives the whole variable domain DGGITQSPKYLFRKEGQNVTLSCEQNLNHDAMYWYRQDPGQGLRLIYYSQIVNDFQKGDIAEGYSVSREKKESFPLTVTSAQKNPTAFYLCASSRDHEAFFGQGTRLTVV.

V is TRBV5-5 and J is TRBJ1-2, with 8 bases that match TRBD1. With V trimmed by 5 bases and J by 8 bases, 14 bases remained unmatched. The CDR3 extends over 15 amino acids. From germline, CDR1 is SGHKS and CDR2 YYEKEE (reference sequence). DNA of the CDR3: TGTGCCAGCAGGCTAGGTTGGACAGGGTGGCAGGGCTACACCTTC. Translating it yields CASRLGWTGWQGYTF.

The chain employs TRBV7-2 and TRBJ1-1; no definite D call. With 5 bases removed from V and 4 bases from J, the gap between germline ends came to 11 bases. CDR3 length equals 13 residues. Germline CDR1 and CDR2: SGHTA and FQGNSA. This CDR3 reads CASSPIAATEAFF. The CDR3 DNA is TGTGCCAGCAGCCCAATAGCGGCCACTGAAGCTTTCTTT.

This clone was recorded only once. The V and J genes are TRBV4-2 and TRBJ2-5; 8 positions match TRBD2. Trimming cost V 1 base and J 5 bases; bases outside gene matches: 6. The length of the CDR3 is 15 residues. CDR1 and CDR2 from the germline V gene are LGHNA and YNFKEQ. The CDR3 DNA reads TGTGCCAGCAGCCAAGTCCCAGCGGGGGATGAGACCCAGTACTTC. Protein product: CASSQVPAGDETQYF.

The V and J genes are TRBV11-2 and TRBJ2-7, with TRBD1 matching 9 bases. Trimming took 4 bases from V and 5 from J; bases not matched to a gene: 6. CDR1 is SGHAT, CDR2 FQNNGV, per germline. This CDR3 region has 14 residues. DNA for the CDR3: TGTGCCAGCAGCTCGGACAGGGGTGGCAACGAGCAGTACTTC. It specifies CASSSDRGGNEQYF.

V and J are TRBV5-6 and TRBJ1-5; D call uncertain. V lost 5 bases to trimming and J lost 1 base, with 10 bases between them. The germline CDR1 and CDR2 sequences are SGHDT and YYEEEE. The CDR3 sequence is 14 residues long. This chain's CDR3 is CASRPSGSNQPQHF. CDR3 bases: TGTGCCAGCAGGCCGTCCGGGAGCAATCAGCCCCAGCATTTT.

The V gene is TRBV5-5, the J gene TRBJ1-2; TRBD1 is a possible D gene (5 bases). Trimming pared 4 bases from V and 6 bases from J, leaving 10 bases between. The CDR3 is 12 amino acids. Germline values: CDR1 SGHKS, CDR2 YYEKEE (reference sequence). CDR3: CASSLGQDGYTF. The DNA of the CDR3 is TGTGCCAGCAGCCTGGGGCAGGATGGCTACACCTTC.

This clone came up a few times. The chain combines TRBV20-1 with TRBJ1-2; no definite D call. The germline V gene encodes CDR1 DFQATT and CDR2 SNEGSKA (reference sequence). This CDR3 spans 11 amino acids. The ends were cut back, 3 bases at V and 5 bases at J, with 7 bases in the middle. CDR3 amino acids: CSASTEYGYTF. In nucleotides, the CDR3 is TGCAGTGCTAGTACAGAATATGGCTACACCTTC.

The rearrangement uses TRBV7-8 and TRBJ1-5, with a weak D call TRBD1 (5 bases). V lost 5 bases and J 7 bases, leaving 12 bases between the germline ends. This CDR3 contains 13 residues. In germline, CDR1 is SGHVS, CDR2 FQNEAQ. This CDR3 reads CASSIRVGQPQHF. The CDR3 region has the DNA TGTGCCAGCAGCATCAGGGTCGGACAGCCCCAGCATTTT.

The V and J genes are TRBV5-4 and TRBJ2-1; D perhaps matches TRBD2 (6 bases). Germline CDR1 and CDR2: SGHNT and YYREEE (reference sequence). The CDR3 sequence is 16 residues long. Trimming removed 0 bases from V and 10 bases from J, with 20 bases in between. The CDR3 reads CASSLAIGDSGREQFF. CDR3 nucleotides: TGTGCCAGCAGCTTGGCGATAGGGGACTCCGGAAGGGAGCAGTTCTTC.

The chain uses TRBV30 and TRBJ1-2; D gene ambiguous. Germline V lookup: CDR1 GTSNPN, CDR2 SVGIG (reference sequence). V was clipped by 4 bases and J by 5 bases, with 17 bases between them. The CDR3 length is 14 residues. CDR3 DNA sequence: TGTGCCTGGAAATTGGTCCTAACGGGGTATGGCTACACCTTC. This encodes CAWKLVLTGYGYTF.

This clone was observed a single time. The CDR3, as DNA: TGTGCCAGCAGCTTATCTGCCGGGGCGAGGGAGCTGTTTTTT. This sequence encodes CASSLSAGARELFF. The V gene is TRBV7-3, the J gene TRBJ2-2; the D call may be TRBD1 or TRBD2 (5 bases each). V was trimmed by 2 bases and J by 9 bases, leaving 13 bases between them. Germline values: CDR1 SGHTA, CDR2 FQGTGA. The CDR3 loop spans 14 amino acids.

This chain joins TRBV30 and TRBJ2-2, with a weak D call TRBD1 (5 bases). The germline V gene encodes CDR1 GTSNPN and CDR2 SVGIG (reference sequence). The CDR3 runs to 17 residues. V was cut by 7 bases and J by 8 bases, with 29 bases left in between. CDR3 in amino acids: CALTTPVSPDIVGELFF. CDR3 coding DNA: TGTGCCTTAACCACCCCTGTATCCCCGGACATCGTGGGGGAGCTGTTTTTT.

The J gene is TRBJ2-5, the V gene TRBV20-1, with 7 bases aligning to TRBD2. This CDR3 region has 11 residues. Germline V gene data show CDR1 as DFQATT and CDR2 as SNEGSKA (reference sequence). CDR3 in amino acids: CRGGGQETQYF. The CDR3 nucleotides read TGCAGGGGCGGGGGCCAAGAGACCCAGTACTTC.

The chain uses TRBV27 and TRBJ2-7, with D possibly matching TRBD2 (7 bases). Germline V gives CDR1 MNHEY, CDR2 SMNVEV (reference sequence). The ends were cut back, 1 base at V and 6 bases at J, with 16 bases in the middle. This CDR3 has 15 amino acids. CDR3 sequence (DNA): TGTGCCAGCAGTTTATTGGCGGGGGCCCCTGGCGAGCAGTACTTC. Translated: CASSLLAGAPGEQYF.

This clone was seen a handful of times. V and J are TRBV25-1 and TRBJ1-2; D is uncertain. Trimming shortened V by 4 bases and J by 8 bases, and 8 bases separated the two germline ends. Germline CDR1 reads MGHDK; CDR2 reads SYGVNS. The CDR3 length is 11 residues. CDR3 DNA sequence: TGTGCCAGCAGTGGCATGATGGGCTACACCTTC. Translating gives CASSGMMGYTF.

The DNA of the CDR3 is TGTGCCAGCAGAACCCAGGAGCGGGGGGTACGGGAGCAGTTCTTC. Its protein is CASRTQERGVREQFF. The chain employs TRBV27 and TRBJ2-1; 9 bases match TRBD2. The trim removed 6 bases at V and 10 bases at J, leaving 13 bases unmatched. The length of the CDR3 is 15 residues. The germline gives CDR1 MNHEY, CDR2 SMNVEV (reference sequence).

This chain uses TRBV7-8 with TRBJ2-1; 7 nucleotides align to TRBD1. J gave up 8 bases and V 5 bases, and 15 bases lay outside the gene matches. This CDR3 comprises 16 residues. Looked up from germline, CDR1 is SGHVS and CDR2 is FQNEAQ. For the CDR3, the DNA is TGTGCCAGCAGCCTGACGACAGGGTCGGTGAAAGATGAGCAGTTCTTC. This encodes CASSLTTGSVKDEQFF.

The chain carries TRBV6-1 and TRBJ1-2; 12 bases line up with TRBD1. Trimming cost V 8 bases and J 4 bases; bases outside gene matches: 8. Germline V lookup: CDR1 MNHNS, CDR2 SASEGT. The CDR3 loop spans 15 amino acids. CDR3 in DNA: TGTGCCAGCTCCGGGACAGGGGGCTTGAGCTATGGCTACACCTTC. Translating gives CASSGTGGLSYGYTF.

V is TRBV7-2 and J is TRBJ1-4; the D is unclear. CDR3 length equals 11 residues. V shed 1 base and J shed 6 bases, with 0 bases lying between them. Germline V gene lookup returns CDR1 SGHTA and CDR2 FQGNSA. CDR3 nucleotides: TGTGCCAGCAGCTTAGATGAAAAACTGTTTTTT. Translating it yields CASSLDEKLFF. The variable domain in full, with the rest retrieved from reference TRBV7-2 and TRBJ1-4, is GAGVSQSPSNKVTEKGKDVELRCDPISGHTALYWYRQSLGQGLEFLIYFQGNSAPDKSGLPSDRFSAERTGGSVSTLTIQRTQQEDSAVYLCASSLDEKLFFGSGTQLSVL.

The chain has TRBV7-9 and TRBJ2-3; D not certain. Germline CDR1 and CDR2: SEHNR and FQNEAQ (reference sequence). The CDR3 contains 17 residues. The ends were cut back, 4 bases at V and 3 bases at J, with 20 bases in the middle. The CDR3 reads CASSSRRSLERTDTQYF. The CDR3, as DNA: TGTGCCAGCAGCTCCCGGAGAAGTCTAGAGAGGACAGATACGCAGTATTTT.

This chain joins TRBV4-2 and TRBJ1-5; D unresolved. Germline CDR1 LGHNA, CDR2 YNFKEQ. The CDR3 is 16 residues long. Trimming took 4 bases from V and 0 from J, leaving 13 bases between them. The DNA for the CDR3 is TGTGCCAGCAGCCCAGCGATTACTTCTAGCAATCAGCCCCAGCATTTT. It is translated as CASSPAITSSNQPQHF.

This sequence joins TRBV5-1 and TRBJ2-7; the match to TRBD1 covers 10 bases. CDR3 length: 14 residues. Trimming removed 5 bases from V and 2 bases from J; junction bases left unmatched: 4. The germline gives CDR1 SGHRS, CDR2 YFSETQ. In DNA, the CDR3 is TGCGCCAGCAGTTACGGGACAGGGGCCTACGAGCAGTACTTC. Encoded protein: CASSYGTGAYEQYF.

This chain uses TRBV6-1 with TRBJ2-1; TRBD1 agrees at 10 bases. This CDR3 region has 13 residues. CDR1 is MNHNS, CDR2 SASEGT, per germline. Trimming cost V 5 bases and J 10 bases; bases outside gene matches: 5. The CDR3 nucleotides are TGTGCCAGCAGTTCGGGACAGGGGAGCGAGCAGTTCTTC. Amino acid sequence: CASSSGQGSEQFF.

The V and J genes are TRBV4-2 and TRBJ2-1; TRBD2 aligns across 11 bases. Losses at the gene ends were 2 bases for V and 5 bases for J; bases not matched to a gene: 5. The CDR3 sequence is 16 residues long. Germline loops: CDR1 LGHNA, CDR2 YNFKEQ. The DNA for the CDR3 is TGTGCCAGCAGCCAACCTACTAGCGGGAGAAACAATGAGCAGTTCTTC. Translating gives CASSQPTSGRNNEQFF.

CDR3 region: CASSLESWGAGNTGELFF. As DNA, the CDR3 is TGTGCCAGCAGCTTAGAAAGTTGGGGTGCGGGGAACACCGGGGAGCTGTTTTTT. This chain uses TRBV11-3 with TRBJ2-2; D may be TRBD2 (5 bases). This CDR3 contains 18 residues. The V end lost 0 bases, the J end lost 1 base, and 15 bases lay between the germline ends. Germline CDR1 and CDR2: SGHNT and YENEEA.

This rearrangement joins TRBV30 to TRBJ2-1; D gene uncertain. This CDR3 has 14 amino acids. The V and J ends lost 0 bases and 7 bases respectively, with 13 bases between them. Germline CDR1 reads GTSNPN; CDR2 reads SVGIG (reference sequence). CDR3 sequence (DNA): TGTGCCTGGAGTGTGCGGTTTCAAGGGAATGAGCAGTTCTTC. As protein: CAWSVRFQGNEQFF.

This chain links TRBV19 with TRBJ1-2; D is ambiguous. The germline V and J ends were trimmed by 3 bases and 6 bases, with 14 bases remaining between them. The CDR3 runs 14 residues. From germline, CDR1 is LNHDA and CDR2 SQIVND (reference sequence). The CDR3 protein is CASSIRRGEHGYTF. As DNA, the CDR3 is TGTGCCAGTAGTATTAGGAGAGGCGAGCATGGCTACACCTTC.

This clone has just one count. This chain's CDR3 is CASSLSSRAQAFF. The CDR3, as DNA: TGTGCCAGCAGTTTAAGTTCACGGGCTCAAGCTTTCTTT. V gene TRBV27 combines with J gene TRBJ1-1; D remains unclear. CDR1 is MNHEY and CDR2 is SMNVEV in the germline V gene (reference sequence). Trimming removed 2 bases at V and 9 bases at J, with 13 bases between. This CDR3 comprises 13 residues.

The rearrangement joins TRBV5-1 to TRBJ2-1; D possibly uses TRBD1 or TRBD2 (5 bases each). The V end was cut by 5 bases, the J end by 2 bases, with 14 bases between. The CDR3 sequence is 15 residues long. Looked up from germline, CDR1 is SGHRS and CDR2 is YFSETQ. The CDR3 region has the DNA TGCGCCAGCAGAGTCGGGACGGAAACCTACAATGAGCAGTTCTTC. This gives the protein CASRVGTETYNEQFF.